The present T cell receptor (beta chain) was sequenced within a study of cytomegalovirus exposure and HLA in healthy donors. V was cut by 3 bases and J by 2 bases, with 9 bases left in between. This CDR3 spans 14 amino acids. Germline values: CDR1 MNHNS, CDR2 SASEGT. Amplification used 60 Vbeta primers and 13 Jbeta primers. This table comes from immunoSEQ multiplex PCR, and its TCRdb copy is limited to in-frame clones, with some not included. In the table there are some 90,000 clones, just under 80% of which are singletons. The sequenced sample consisted of PBMCs. V is TRBV6-1 and J is TRBJ2-3, with a weak D call TRBD2 (5 bases). This TCR was recovered from a male donor in good health and CMV-seropositive. CDR3 in amino acids: CASSDLLATDTQYF. The CDR3 region has the DNA TGTGCCAGCAGTGATTTGCTAGCCACAGATACGCAGTATTTT.